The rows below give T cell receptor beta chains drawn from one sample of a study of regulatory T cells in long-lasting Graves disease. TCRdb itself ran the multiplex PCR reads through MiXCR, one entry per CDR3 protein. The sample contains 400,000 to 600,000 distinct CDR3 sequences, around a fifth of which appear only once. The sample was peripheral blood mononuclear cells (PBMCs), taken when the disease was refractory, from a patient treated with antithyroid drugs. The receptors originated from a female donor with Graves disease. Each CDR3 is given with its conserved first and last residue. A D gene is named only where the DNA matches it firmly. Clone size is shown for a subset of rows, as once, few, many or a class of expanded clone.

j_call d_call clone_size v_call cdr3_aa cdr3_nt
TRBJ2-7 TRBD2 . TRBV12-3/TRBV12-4 CASSPPGLAGVYEQYF TGTGCCAGCTCACCACCGGGACTAGCGGGAGTCTACGAGCAGTACTTC
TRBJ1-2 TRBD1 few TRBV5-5 CASSVEQGRHTF TGTGCCAGCAGCGTAGAACAGGGGCGGCACACCTTC
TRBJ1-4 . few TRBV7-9 CASSTPGTYNEKLFF TGTGCCAGCAGCACGCCCGGGACGTACAATGAAAAACTGTTTTTT
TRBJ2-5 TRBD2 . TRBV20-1 CSATPPLIAGSGWWRETQYF TGCAGTGCTACCCCTCCCCTAATAGCGGGATCAGGTTGGTGGCGGGAGACCCAGTACTTC
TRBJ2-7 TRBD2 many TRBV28 CASSLPWTSGKMRAYEQYF TGTGCCAGCAGTCTACCTTGGACTAGCGGAAAGATGAGGGCCTACGAGCAGTACTTC
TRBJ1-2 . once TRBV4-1 CTSSQGLGYTF TGCACCAGCAGCCAAGGACTCGGCTACACCTTC
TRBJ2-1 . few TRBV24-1 CATSDLLGGGNEQFF TGTGCCACCAGTGATTTACTAGGTGGTGGCAATGAGCAGTTCTTC
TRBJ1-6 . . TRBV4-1 CASSQDGGTRAPLHF TGCGCCAGCAGCCAAGATGGGGGAACCAGGGCACCCCTCCACTTT
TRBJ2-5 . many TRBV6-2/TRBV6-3 CASSYYRDWHLETQYF TGTGCCAGCAGTTATTACCGGGACTGGCACCTAGAGACCCAGTACTTC
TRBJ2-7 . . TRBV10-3 CAISESIRDIGYEQYF TGTGCCATCAGTGAGTCGATACGGGACATCGGCTACGAGCAGTACTTC
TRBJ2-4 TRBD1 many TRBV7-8 CASSPTARTGGNIQYF TGTGCCAGCAGCCCTACCGCCCGGACAGGTGGAAACATTCAGTACTTC
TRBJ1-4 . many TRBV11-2 CASSGPTATNEKLFF TGTGCCAGCAGCGGACCCACTGCAACTAATGAAAAACTGTTTTTT
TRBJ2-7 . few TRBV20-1 CSANSLSYEQYF TGCAGTGCTAATAGTCTCTCCTACGAGCAGTACTTC
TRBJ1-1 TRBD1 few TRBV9 CASSVYPLDRASMNTEAFF TGTGCCAGCAGCGTGTACCCCCTCGACAGGGCAAGCATGAACACTGAAGCTTTCTTT
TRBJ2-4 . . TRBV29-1 CSVSTGSDIQYF TGCAGCGTTTCCACAGGGTCGGACATTCAGTACTTC
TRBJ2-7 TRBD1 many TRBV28 CASSMGQGLNYEQYF TGTGCCAGCAGCATGGGACAGGGACTAAACTACGAGCAGTACTTC
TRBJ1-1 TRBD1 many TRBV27 CASSLKGGRNTEAFF TGTGCCAGCAGTTTAAAAGGGGGCAGGAACACTGAAGCTTTCTTT
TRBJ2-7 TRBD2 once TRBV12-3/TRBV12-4 CASSDGLAGVFYEQYF TGTGCCAGCAGTGATGGCCTAGCGGGAGTCTTCTACGAGCAGTACTTC
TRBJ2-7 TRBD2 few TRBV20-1 CSAKVGTNPTEQYF TGCAGTGCTAAGGTCGGGACTAACCCTACCGAGCAGTACTTC
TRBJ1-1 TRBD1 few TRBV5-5 CASSSSEGTGWDTEAFF TGTGCCAGCAGCTCGTCGGAGGGGACAGGGTGGGACACTGAAGCTTTCTTT
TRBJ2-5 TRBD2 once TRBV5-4 CASSARLAGEGETQYF TGTGCCAGCAGCGCCAGACTAGCGGGAGAGGGAGAGACCCAGTACTTC
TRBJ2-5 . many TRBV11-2 CASSLDQAGRETQYF TGTGCCAGCAGCTTAGATCAAGCGGGTAGAGAGACCCAGTACTTC
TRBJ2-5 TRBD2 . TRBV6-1 CASSKTSGGTTQYF TGTGCCAGCAGCAAGACTAGCGGGGGAACGACCCAGTACTTC
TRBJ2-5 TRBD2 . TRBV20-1 CSASVAGVVKTQYF TGCAGTGCTAGTGTAGCGGGGGTGGTTAAGACCCAGTACTTC
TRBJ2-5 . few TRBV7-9 CASSVNSKETQYF TGTGCCAGCAGCGTAAACTCGAAAGAGACCCAGTACTTC
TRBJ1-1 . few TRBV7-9 CASSPLRGTRLGSTEAFF TGTGCCAGCAGCCCACTCCGGGGGACTCGGTTAGGAAGCACTGAAGCTTTCTTT
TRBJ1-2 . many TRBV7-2 CASSLLGLGTYGYTF TGTGCCAGCAGCTTACTGGGCCTCGGGACGTATGGCTACACCTTC
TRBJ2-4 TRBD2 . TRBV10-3 CAISESSAGGVKNIQYF TGTGCCATCAGTGAGTCGTCAGCGGGAGGGGTCAAAAACATTCAGTACTTC
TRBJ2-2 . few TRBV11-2 CASSFFQTNTGELFF TGTGCCAGCAGCTTTTTTCAGACTAACACCGGGGAGCTGTTTTTT
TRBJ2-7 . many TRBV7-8 CASSFGTAEFYEQYF TGTGCCAGCAGCTTCGGGACGGCGGAATTCTACGAGCAGTACTTC
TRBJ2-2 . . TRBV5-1 CASSPTDGELFF TGCGCCAGCAGCCCGACAGACGGGGAGCTGTTTTTT
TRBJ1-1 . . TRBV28 CASSLYGGTEALF TGTGCCAGCAGTTTATACGGTGGAACTGAAGCTCTCTTT
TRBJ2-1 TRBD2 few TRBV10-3 CAISEPGGVNEQFF TGTGCCATCAGTGAACCGGGGGGGGTCAATGAGCAGTTCTTC
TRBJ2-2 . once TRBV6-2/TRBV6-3 CASDEINTGELFF TGTGCCAGCGACGAAATCAACACCGGGGAGCTGTTTTTT
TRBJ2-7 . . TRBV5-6 CASSFVPDRSYEQYF TGTGCCAGCAGCTTCGTTCCGGACCGATCCTACGAGCAGTACTTC
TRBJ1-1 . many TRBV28 CATIQGGIAEAFF TGTGCCACCATTCAGGGAGGGATTGCTGAAGCTTTCTTT
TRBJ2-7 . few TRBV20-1 CSAGEGLYEQYF TGCAGTGCTGGGGAAGGACTCTACGAGCAGTACTTC
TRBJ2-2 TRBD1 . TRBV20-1 CSAPRGQNTGELFF TGCAGTGCTCCGAGGGGGCAGAACACCGGGGAGCTGTTTTTT
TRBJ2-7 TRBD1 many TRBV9 CASSVSDRAEYEQYF TGTGCCAGCAGCGTCTCGGACAGGGCGGAGTACGAGCAGTACTTC
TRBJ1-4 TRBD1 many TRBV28 CASSLSLTGEPALRGANEKLFF TGTGCCAGCAGTTTAAGCCTGACAGGGGAACCGGCCCTCCGGGGGGCAAATGAAAAACTGTTTTTT
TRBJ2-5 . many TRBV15 CATSRDRAEQETQYF TGTGCCACCAGCAGAGATCGTGCCGAACAAGAGACCCAGTACTTC
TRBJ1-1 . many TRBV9 CASSVALGGDRYTEAFF TGTGCCAGCAGCGTAGCCCTGGGTGGGGATCGTTACACTGAAGCTTTCTTT